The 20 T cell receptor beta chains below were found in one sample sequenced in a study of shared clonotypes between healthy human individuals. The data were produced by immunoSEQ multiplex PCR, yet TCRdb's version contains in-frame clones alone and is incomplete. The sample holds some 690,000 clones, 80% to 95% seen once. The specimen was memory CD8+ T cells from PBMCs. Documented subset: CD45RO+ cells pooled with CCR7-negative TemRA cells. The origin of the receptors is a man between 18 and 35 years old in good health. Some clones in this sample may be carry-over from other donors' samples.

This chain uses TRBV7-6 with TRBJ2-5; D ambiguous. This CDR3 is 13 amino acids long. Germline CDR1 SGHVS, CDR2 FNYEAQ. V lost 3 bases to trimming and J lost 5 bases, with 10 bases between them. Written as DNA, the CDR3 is TGTGCCAGCAGCTTGGGCAGGACGGAGACCCAGTACTTC. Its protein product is CASSLGRTETQYF. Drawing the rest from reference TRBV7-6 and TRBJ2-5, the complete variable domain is GAGVSQSPRYKVTKRGQDVALRCDPISGHVSLYWYRQALGQGPEFLTYFNYEAQQDKSGLPNDRFSAERPEGSISTLTIQRTEQRDSAMYRCASSLGRTETQYFGPGTRLLVL.

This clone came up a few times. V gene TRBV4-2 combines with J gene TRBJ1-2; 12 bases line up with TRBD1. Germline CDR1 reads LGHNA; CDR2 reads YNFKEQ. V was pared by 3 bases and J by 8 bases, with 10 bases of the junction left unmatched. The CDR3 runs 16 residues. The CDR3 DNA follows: TGTGCCAGCAGCCAGGAGGCCGGGACAGGGGGCGAAGGCTACACCTTC. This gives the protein CASSQEAGTGGEGYTF.

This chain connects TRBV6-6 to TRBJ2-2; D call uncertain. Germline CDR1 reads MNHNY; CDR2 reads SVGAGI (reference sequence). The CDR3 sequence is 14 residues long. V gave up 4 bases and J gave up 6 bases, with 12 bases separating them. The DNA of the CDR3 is TGTGCCAGCAGTTTCTTGTCGGAACCCGGGGAGCTGTTTTTT. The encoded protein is CASSFLSEPGELFF.

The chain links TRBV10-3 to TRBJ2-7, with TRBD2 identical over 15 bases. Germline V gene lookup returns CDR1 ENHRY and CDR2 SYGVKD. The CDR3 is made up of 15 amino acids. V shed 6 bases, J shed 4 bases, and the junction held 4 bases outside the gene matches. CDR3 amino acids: CAIRGLAGGMYEQYF. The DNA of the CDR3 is TGTGCCATCAGGGGACTAGCGGGAGGAATGTACGAGCAGTACTTC.

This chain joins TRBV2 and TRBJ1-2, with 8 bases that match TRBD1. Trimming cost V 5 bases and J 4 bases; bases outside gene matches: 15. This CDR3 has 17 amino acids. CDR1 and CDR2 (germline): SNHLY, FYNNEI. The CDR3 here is CASSPTTGAQLGYGYTF. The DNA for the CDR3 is TGTGCCAGCAGTCCGACGACAGGGGCCCAACTAGGCTATGGCTACACCTTC.

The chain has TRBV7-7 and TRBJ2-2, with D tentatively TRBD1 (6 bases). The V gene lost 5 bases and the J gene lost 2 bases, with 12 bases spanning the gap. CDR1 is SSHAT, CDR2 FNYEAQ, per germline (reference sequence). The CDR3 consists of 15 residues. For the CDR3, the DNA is TGTGCCAGCAGCCCCCGGACAGCCAACACCGGGGAGCTGTTTTTT. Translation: CASSPRTANTGELFF.

CDR3 nucleotide sequence: TGTGCCAGCAGCTTGCCTAGCGGGAGGATCGGGGAGCAGTACTTC. It is translated as CASSLPSGRIGEQYF. The gene calls are TRBV7-2 and TRBJ2-7; 11 bases match TRBD2. Per germline, CDR1 SGHTA and CDR2 FQGNSA. The CDR3 extends over 15 amino acids. V lost 3 bases and J lost 7; bases outside the gene matches: 8.

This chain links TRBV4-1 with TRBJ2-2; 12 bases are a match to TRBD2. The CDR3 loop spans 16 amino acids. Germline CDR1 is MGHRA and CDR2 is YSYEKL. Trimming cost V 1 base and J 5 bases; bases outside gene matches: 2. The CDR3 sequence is CASSQVLAGGTGELFF. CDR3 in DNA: TGCGCCAGCAGCCAAGTCCTAGCGGGAGGGACCGGGGAGCTGTTTTTT.

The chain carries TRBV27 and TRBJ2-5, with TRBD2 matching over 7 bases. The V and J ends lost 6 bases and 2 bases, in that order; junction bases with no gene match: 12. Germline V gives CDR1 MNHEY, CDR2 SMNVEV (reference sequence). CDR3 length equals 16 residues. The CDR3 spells CASSPWGGGRQETQYF. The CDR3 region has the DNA TGTGCCAGCAGCCCGTGGGGGGGAGGAAGGCAAGAGACCCAGTACTTC.

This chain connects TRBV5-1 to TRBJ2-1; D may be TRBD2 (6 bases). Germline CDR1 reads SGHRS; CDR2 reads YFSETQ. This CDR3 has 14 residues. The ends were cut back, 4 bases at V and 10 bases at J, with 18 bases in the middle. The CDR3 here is CASSPSGLIGEQFF. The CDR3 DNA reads TGCGCCAGCAGCCCATCGGGACTTATTGGGGAGCAGTTCTTC.

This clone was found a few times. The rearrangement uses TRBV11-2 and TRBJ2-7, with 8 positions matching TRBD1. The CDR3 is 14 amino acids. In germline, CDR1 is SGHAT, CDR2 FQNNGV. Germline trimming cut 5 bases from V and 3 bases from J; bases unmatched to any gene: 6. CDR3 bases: TGTGCCAGCAGCGGCAGGGGGCGAAACTACGAGCAGTACTTC. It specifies CASSGRGRNYEQYF.

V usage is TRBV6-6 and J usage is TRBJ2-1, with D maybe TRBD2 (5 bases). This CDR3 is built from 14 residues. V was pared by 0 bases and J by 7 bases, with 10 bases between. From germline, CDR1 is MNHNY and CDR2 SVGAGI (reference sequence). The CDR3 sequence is CASSYSWERNEQFF. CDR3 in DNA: TGTGCCAGCAGTTACTCCTGGGAGAGGAATGAGCAGTTCTTC.

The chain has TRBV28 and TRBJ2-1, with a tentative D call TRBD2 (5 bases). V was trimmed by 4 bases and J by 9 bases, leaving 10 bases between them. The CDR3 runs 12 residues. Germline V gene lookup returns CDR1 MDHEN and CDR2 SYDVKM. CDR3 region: CASSYRGGEQFF. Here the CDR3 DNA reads TGTGCCAGCAGTTACCGGGGTGGTGAGCAGTTCTTC.

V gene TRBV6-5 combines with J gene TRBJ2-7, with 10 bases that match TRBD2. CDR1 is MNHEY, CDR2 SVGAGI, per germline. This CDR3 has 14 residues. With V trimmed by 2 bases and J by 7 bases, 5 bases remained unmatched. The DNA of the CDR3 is TGTGCCAGCAGTTACGGGACTAGCGATAGGGAGCAGTACTTC. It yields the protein CASSYGTSDREQYF.

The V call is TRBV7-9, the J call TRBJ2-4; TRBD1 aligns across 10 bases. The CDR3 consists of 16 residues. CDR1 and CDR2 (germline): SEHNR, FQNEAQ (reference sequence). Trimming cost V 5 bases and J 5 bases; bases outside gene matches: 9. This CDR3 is CASSHTDRGLENIQYF. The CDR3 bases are TGTGCCAGCAGCCATACCGACAGGGGGCTGGAAAACATTCAGTACTTC.

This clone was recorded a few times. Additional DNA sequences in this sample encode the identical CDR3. CDR3 in amino acids: CASSRQETQYF. The DNA of the CDR3 is TGTGCCAGCAGCCGCCAAGAGACCCAGTACTTC. The gene calls are TRBV13 and TRBJ2-5; no firm D call. Looked up from germline, CDR1 is PRHDT and CDR2 is FYEKMQ (reference sequence). This CDR3 contains 11 residues. The V gene lost 5 bases and the J gene lost 1 base, with 2 bases spanning the gap.

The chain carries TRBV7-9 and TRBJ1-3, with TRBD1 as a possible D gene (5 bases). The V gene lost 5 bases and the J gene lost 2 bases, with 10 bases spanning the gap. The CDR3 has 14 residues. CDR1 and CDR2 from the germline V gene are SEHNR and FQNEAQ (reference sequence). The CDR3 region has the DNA TGTGCCAGCAGCCTGGACACGACTGGAAACACCATATATTTT. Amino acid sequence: CASSLDTTGNTIYF. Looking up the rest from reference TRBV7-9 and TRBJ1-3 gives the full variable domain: DTGVSQNPRHKITKRGQNVTFRCDPISEHNRLYWYRQTLGQGPEFLTYFQNEAQLEKSRLLSDRFSAERPKGSFSTLEIQRTEQGDSAMYLCASSLDTTGNTIYFGEGSWLTVV.

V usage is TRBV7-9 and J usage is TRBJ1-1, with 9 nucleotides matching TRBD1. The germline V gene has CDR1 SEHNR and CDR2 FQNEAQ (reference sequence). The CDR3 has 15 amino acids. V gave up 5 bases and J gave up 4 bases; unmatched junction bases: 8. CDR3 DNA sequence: TGTGCCAGCAGCATTACACAGGGGGCTCTCACTGAAGCTTTCTTT. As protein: CASSITQGALTEAFF.

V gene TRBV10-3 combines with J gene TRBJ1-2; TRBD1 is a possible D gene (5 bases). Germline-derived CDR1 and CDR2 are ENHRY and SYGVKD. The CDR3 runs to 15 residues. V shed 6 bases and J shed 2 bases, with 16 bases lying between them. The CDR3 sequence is CAIRIGTSENYGYTF. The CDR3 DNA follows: TGTGCCATCAGGATCGGGACGTCAGAAAACTATGGCTACACCTTC.

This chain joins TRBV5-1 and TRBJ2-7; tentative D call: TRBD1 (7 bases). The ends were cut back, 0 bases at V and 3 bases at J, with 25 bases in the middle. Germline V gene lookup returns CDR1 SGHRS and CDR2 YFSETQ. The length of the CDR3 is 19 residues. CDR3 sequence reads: CASSLAVYDPGGKDYEQYF. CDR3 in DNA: TGCGCCAGCAGCTTGGCCGTTTATGATCCAGGGGGGAAAGACTACGAGCAGTACTTC.